The rows below give T cell receptor beta chains drawn from one sample of a study of tumor and adjacent non-tumor tissue in lung cancer. TCRdb reprocessed the multiplex PCR reads with MiXCR, giving one entry per CDR3 protein. This sample has 85,000 to 130,000 distinct CDR3 sequences, with about 60% found just once. The sample comprised distant non-tumor lung tissue. The receptor set was obtained from a young man with non-small cell lung cancer. CDR3s include the opening cysteine and the closing phenylalanine or tryptophan. A D gene is named only where the DNA matches it firmly. The size field is filled for only some rows; it gives once, few, many or a size class.

-	TRBV20-1	TRBJ2-1	-	CSASSRCSSNEQFF	TGCAGTGCTAGTAGCCGATGCTCCTCCAATGAGCAGTTCTTC
-	TRBV25-1	TRBJ2-3	-	CDSSDGGLSTDTQYF	TGTGACAGCAGTGATGGGGGACTGAGCACAGATACGCAGTATTTT
-	TRBV12-3/TRBV12-4	TRBJ2-5	-	CAGSLPESQETQCF	TGTGCCGGCAGTTTACCAGAAAGTCAAGAGACCCAGTGCTTC
TRBD1	TRBV11-2	TRBJ2-2	few	CASSFGTGVTGELFF	TGTGCCAGCAGCTTTGGGACAGGGGTTACCGGGGAGCTGTTTTTT
TRBD2	TRBV6-2/TRBV6-3	TRBJ2-1	-	CASRPVTGGGYNKQFF	TGTGCCAGCAGACCCGTTACTGGCGGGGGTTACAATAAGCAGTTCTTC
-	TRBV20-1	TRBJ1-1	-	CSACLDTEAFF	TGCAGTGCTTGTCTGGACACTGAAGCTTTCTTT
-	TRBV24-1	TRBJ2-3	many	CATSDSTEEAADTQYF	TGTGCCACCAGTGATTCGACAGAGGAGGCCGCAGATACGCAGTATTTT
-	TRBV19	TRBJ2-1	few	CASSTLRPRVNEQFF	TGTGCCAGTAGTACCTTGAGGCCCAGGGTAAATGAGCAGTTCTTC
TRBD2	TRBV6-6	TRBJ2-1	-	CASSDRLAGANEQPF	TGTGCCAGCAGTGATAGACTAGCGGGGGCCAATGAGCAGCCCTTC
-	TRBV20-1	TRBJ2-3	-	CSVAPGGTDTQYF	TGCAGTGTCGCCCCGGGGGGCACAGATACGCAGTATTTT
-	TRBV29-1	TRBJ2-2	-	CSVRLGTGELFF	TGCAGCGTTCGATTGGGCACCGGGGAGCTGTTTTTT
-	TRBV11-2	TRBJ2-2	-	CAGSWDMGTGELFF	TGTGCTGGCAGCTGGGACATGGGAACCGGGGAGCTGTTTTTT
-	TRBV10-3	TRBJ1-3	-	CAITGGDANSENTIYF	TGTGCCATCACCGGTGGGGACGCCAACTCTGAAAACACCATATATTTT
-	TRBV11-2	TRBJ1-6	-	CDSGANSGNPPLHF	TGTGACAGCGGAGCCAACAGCGGGAATCCACCCCTCCACTTT
-	TRBV5-4	TRBJ2-5	-	CASSQYSETQYF	TGTGCCAGCAGCCAGTACAGCGAGACCCAGTACTTC
TRBD2	TRBV11-2	TRBJ2-2	once	CARSASGGTIGELFF	TGTGCCAGGAGCGCAAGCGGGGGGACCATCGGGGAGCTGTTTTTT
TRBD1	TRBV20-1	TRBJ2-2	medium-sized	CSASGQSTGELFF	TGCAGTGCCTCGGGACAGTCCACCGGGGAGCTGTTTTTT
-	TRBV20-1	TRBJ1-4	-	CSASRGGGKLSF	TGCAGTGCTAGCCGGGGGGGGGGAAAACTGTCTTTT
-	TRBV11-2	TRBJ2-1	-	CASSPTYHLMYNEQFF	TGTGCCAGTAGCCCAACGTACCATCTAATGTACAATGAGCAGTTCTTC
-	TRBV11-2	TRBJ2-1	few	CASSDSSVEQFF	TGTGCCAGCTCTGATTCTAGCGTGGAACAGTTCTTC
TRBD1	TRBV12-3/TRBV12-4	TRBJ1-6	many	CASSLGTGSSPLHF	TGTGCCAGCAGTTTAGGGACAGGGTCTTCACCCCTCCACTTT
-	TRBV29-1	TRBJ1-2	-	CSDVSTGGGYTF	TGCAGCGATGTATCGACAGGTGGTGGCTACACCTTC
-	TRBV20-1	TRBJ1-2	-	CSVRNGRVNGRMTF	TGCAGTGTTAGAAACGGACGAGTTAACGGCCGCATGACCTTC
-	TRBV20-1	TRBJ2-3	-	CSARPWGVTQYF	TGCAGTGCTAGACCCTGGGGAGTTACGCAGTATTTT
-	TRBV11-2	TRBJ2-5	-	CTSSSGTAYQDTQYF	TGTACCAGCAGCTCCGGGACCGCGTACCAAGATACCCAGTACTTC
-	TRBV6-2/TRBV6-3	TRBJ2-7	-	CASGPSGYGGEQYF	TGTGCCAGTGGTCCCTCCGGGTATGGCGGCGAGCAGTACTTC
-	TRBV5-4	TRBJ1-2	few	CTSSLVGVYRGYTF	TGTACCAGCAGCTTGGTAGGGGTCTATAGGGGCTACACCTTC
TRBD1	TRBV4-1	TRBJ1-2	many	CASSQVRGQSYGYTF	TGCGCCAGCAGCCAAGTTAGGGGGCAGTCGTATGGCTACACCTTC
-	TRBV6-5	TRBJ1-3	-	CASSYSPRGAGGNTIYF	TGTGCCAGCAGTTACTCTCCGCGGGGCGCAGGGGGAAACACCATATATTTT
-	TRBV29-1	TRBJ2-3	many	CSVVTGPDTQYF	TGCAGCGTTGTTACAGGGCCAGATACGCAGTATTTT